The 27 T cell receptor beta chains below come from one sample, sequenced in a study of STAT5B mutations in CD4+ large granular lymphocyte leukemia. Profiled with immunoSEQ multiplex PCR; TCRdb holds only in-frame clones, not every one. The table shows about 40,000 clones, with less than 85% occurring only once. Sequencing was carried out using CD4+ T cells from blood buffy coats. These receptors were taken from a human donor in good health.

The CDR3 sequence: CASSKGVRGNTEAFF. The CDR3 bases are TGTGCCAGCAGTAAGGGGGTCAGGGGGAACACTGAAGCTTTCTTT. V is TRBV6-6 and J is TRBJ1-1; D is possibly TRBD1 (6 bases). The CDR3 runs to 15 residues. Germline assignment: CDR1 MNHNY and CDR2 SVGAGI (reference sequence). V gave up 5 bases and J gave up 1 base, with 14 bases separating them.

J is TRBJ1-1 and V is TRBV30; tentatively, D is TRBD1 (5 bases). The CDR3 spans 14 residues. V lost 0 bases and J 3 bases, leaving 11 bases between the germline ends. In germline, CDR1 is GTSNPN, CDR2 SVGIG (reference sequence). In DNA, the CDR3 is TGTGCCTGGAGTGTTGTGGGGGTAGACACTGAAGCTTTCTTT. Translating it yields CAWSVVGVDTEAFF.

V is TRBV2 and J is TRBJ1-1; D is unresolved. This CDR3 has 12 amino acids. V lost 3 bases and J 0 bases, leaving 2 bases between the germline ends. CDR1 is SNHLY and CDR2 is FYNNEI in the germline V gene. CDR3 region: CASSEMNTEAFF. The CDR3, as DNA: TGTGCCAGCAGTGAGATGAACACTGAAGCTTTCTTT.

The V call is TRBV14, the J call TRBJ2-1; 9 bases are shared with TRBD1. This CDR3 region has 15 residues. From germline, CDR1 is SGHDN and CDR2 FVKESK. The ends lost 0 bases at V and 8 bases at J; junction bases unmatched: 5. CDR3 DNA: TGTGCCAGCAGCCAAGAGGGGACAGGGTTCCATGAGCAGTTCTTC. As protein: CASSQEGTGFHEQFF.

The chain has TRBV7-2 and TRBJ2-2, with 8 bases fitting TRBD1. V was clipped by 5 bases and J by 4 bases; unmatched bases: 9. The length of the CDR3 is 16 residues. CDR1 SGHTA and CDR2 FQGNSA come from the germline V gene. The CDR3 DNA reads TGTGCCAGCAGCCCGTGGCAGGGGGCGGTCACCGGGGAGCTGTTTTTT. It specifies CASSPWQGAVTGELFF. The complete variable domain, with remaining parts taken from reference TRBV7-2 and TRBJ2-2, reads GAGVSQSPSNKVTEKGKDVELRCDPISGHTALYWYRQSLGQGLEFLIYFQGNSAPDKSGLPSDRFSAERTGGSVSTLTIQRTQQEDSAVYLCASSPWQGAVTGELFFGEGSRLTVL.

The chain employs TRBV7-9 and TRBJ2-5, with TRBD2 matching 7 bases. Germline CDR1 and CDR2: SEHNR and FQNEAQ (reference sequence). This CDR3 is built from 14 residues. The V gene end was trimmed by 1 base and the J gene end by 3 bases; junction bases not matched to a gene: 2. The CDR3 spells CASSLGAGEETQYF. The CDR3, as DNA: TGTGCCAGCAGCTTAGGGGCGGGAGAAGAGACCCAGTACTTC.

This clone was seen just once. The chain is built from TRBV6-5 and TRBJ2-5; D might be TRBD1 (5 bases). The V and J ends lost 4 bases and 5 bases respectively, with 5 bases between them. Germline V gene lookup returns CDR1 MNHEY and CDR2 SVGAGI. The CDR3 loop spans 11 amino acids. In nucleotides, the CDR3 is TGTGCCAGCAGTTCAGGGGAGACCCAGTACTTC. Translated, it gives CASSSGETQYF.

As for this clone: At one end the junction does not follow the germline gene, possibly because of a read error. The chain has TRBV7-3 and TRBJ2-3; D perhaps matches TRBD2 (6 bases). Germline CDR1 reads SGHTA; CDR2 reads FQGTGA. The length of the CDR3 is 17 residues. The DNA for the CDR3 is TGTGCCAGCAGCCTAACATATAGCGGAACTAGCACAGATACGCAGTATTTT. It translates to CASSLTYSGTSTDTQYF.

This rearrangement joins TRBV29-1 to TRBJ1-5; the match to TRBD1 covers 8 bases. Germline CDR1 and CDR2: SQVTM and ANQGSEA. V lost 6 bases, J lost 5 bases, and 9 bases stayed unmatched. This CDR3 has 14 amino acids. CDR3 residues: CSVATGGEDQPQHF. Here the CDR3 DNA reads TGCAGCGTCGCTACAGGGGGTGAAGATCAGCCCCAGCATTTT.

This chain uses TRBV29-1 with TRBJ2-3, with D tentatively TRBD1 (5 bases). The CDR3 loop spans 15 amino acids. Trimming pared 2 bases from V and 2 bases from J, leaving 14 bases between. The germline V gene encodes CDR1 SQVTM and CDR2 ANQGSEA. This chain's CDR3 is CSVEPQGEITDTQYF. The CDR3 DNA is TGCAGCGTTGAACCGCAGGGTGAGATCACAGATACGCAGTATTTT.

The V and J genes are TRBV7-8 and TRBJ1-3, with a weak D call TRBD1 (6 bases). V dropped 3 bases and J dropped 2 bases, with 8 bases sitting between them. The germline gives CDR1 SGHVS, CDR2 FQNEAQ. The CDR3 runs 14 residues. The CDR3 bases are TGTGCCAGCAGCTTGCAGGGGCCTGGAAACACCATATATTTT. As protein: CASSLQGPGNTIYF.

The chain uses TRBV5-6 and TRBJ1-2; tentatively, D is TRBD1 (6 bases). Germline V CDR1 and CDR2: SGHDT, YYEEEE. Trimming removed 0 bases at V and 3 bases at J, with 9 bases between. The CDR3 is made up of 14 amino acids. The CDR3 DNA sequence: TGTGCCAGCAGCTTGGTTGGGGGCGACTATGGCTACACCTTC. This sequence encodes CASSLVGGDYGYTF.

This chain connects TRBV21-1 to TRBJ1-2; the table assigns TRBD1, which was not confirmed against the DNA. TRBV21-1 is a listed pseudogene. This CDR3 is built from 16 residues. CDR3 sequence reads: CASSIQGDREGYGYTF. The CDR3 nucleotides read TGTGCCAGCAGCATCCAGGGGGACAGGGAGGGATATGGCTACACCTTC.

The rearrangement links TRBV27 to TRBJ2-3; D possibly corresponds to TRBD1 (6 bases). The CDR3 has 15 amino acids. CDR1 is MNHEY and CDR2 is SMNVEV in the germline V gene (reference sequence). Trimming stripped 4 bases from V and 1 base from J, with 12 bases between. The DNA of the CDR3 is TGTGCCAGCAGTTCACAGGGATTTGGCACAGATACGCAGTATTTT. Its translation: CASSSQGFGTDTQYF.

V gene TRBV10-2 combines with J gene TRBJ1-2; D call uncertain. The CDR3 is 13 amino acids. Germline loops: CDR1 WSHSY, CDR2 SAAADI. V shed 2 bases and J shed 7 bases, with 11 bases lying between them. The CDR3 reads CASSEGLSGGYTF. CDR3 DNA: TGCGCCAGCAGTGAGGGTCTTAGCGGTGGCTACACCTTC.

This chain links TRBV5-6 with TRBJ1-1, with TRBD1 identical over 9 bases. This CDR3 is built from 16 residues. V dropped 3 bases and J dropped 1; count of bases not matched to a gene: 7. Germline CDR1 is SGHDT and CDR2 is YYEEEE. This chain's CDR3 is CASSSTWTGENTEAFF. CDR3 DNA: TGTGCCAGCAGCTCCACTTGGACAGGGGAGAACACTGAAGCTTTCTTT.

The rearrangement joins TRBV6-4 to TRBJ1-2; D perhaps matches TRBD1 (5 bases). Trimming pared 2 bases from V and 4 bases from J, leaving 8 bases between. Germline V CDR1 and CDR2: MRHNA, SNTAGT. The CDR3 is 13 amino acids. CDR3 region: CASSDRDGYGYTF. CDR3 nucleotides: TGTGCCAGCAGTGACCGGGACGGCTATGGCTACACCTTC.

This rearrangement joins TRBV6-1 to TRBJ2-5; 12 bases line up with TRBD2. This CDR3 comprises 19 residues. CDR1 is MNHNS, CDR2 SASEGT, per germline. The J segment lost 4 bases and the V segment lost 4 bases, leaving 16 bases of the junction unmatched. CDR3: CASSVPGTSGLGRGETQYF. DNA of the CDR3: TGTGCCAGCAGTGTTCCCGGGACTAGCGGGTTGGGACGAGGAGAGACCCAGTACTTC.

The chain links TRBV19 to TRBJ1-1; the match to TRBD1 covers 7 bases. The J segment lost 1 base and the V segment lost 5 bases, leaving 4 bases of the junction unmatched. The CDR3 extends over 14 amino acids. Per the germline V gene, CDR1 is LNHDA and CDR2 is SQIVND (reference sequence). The CDR3 DNA sequence: TGTGCCAGTAGTCCCCGGACAGGGAACACTGAAGCTTTCTTT. This translates into CASSPRTGNTEAFF.

J is TRBJ2-3 and V is TRBV9; weak D call: TRBD2 (6 bases). Trimming left V 3 bases short and J 4 bases short, with 9 bases between. Germline V lookup: CDR1 SGDLS, CDR2 YYNGEE. There are 13 residues in the CDR3. CDR3 sequence (DNA): TGTGCCAGCAGCGGACTAGACCCAGATACGCAGTATTTT. It codes for CASSGLDPDTQYF.

The rearrangement links TRBV6-5 to TRBJ2-5; 8 positions agree with TRBD1. Germline CDR1 reads MNHEY; CDR2 reads SVGAGI. Losses at the gene ends were 2 bases for V and 7 bases for J; bases not matched to a gene: 9. This CDR3 region has 15 residues. The CDR3 DNA sequence: TGTGCCAGCAGTTACGCAAACAGGGGGAGTGCGACCCAGTACTTC. This sequence encodes CASSYANRGSATQYF.

This CDR3 reads CASSVTPGQGALSEKLFF. The CDR3 DNA follows: TGTGCCAGCAGCGTGACACCGGGACAGGGGGCTTTGAGTGAAAAACTGTTTTTT. This chain connects TRBV9 to TRBJ1-4; 12 positions match TRBD1. Germline V gives CDR1 SGDLS, CDR2 YYNGEE. The CDR3 consists of 18 residues. J gave up 7 bases and V 2 bases, and 12 bases lay outside the gene matches.

The rearrangement uses TRBV5-4 and TRBJ2-5, with 16 nucleotides matching TRBD2. Germline CDR1 and CDR2: SGHNT and YYREEE (reference sequence). This CDR3 is 17 amino acids long. The J segment lost 3 bases and the V segment lost 5 bases, leaving 7 bases of the junction unmatched. DNA for the CDR3: TGTGCCAGCAGAGCCGGGACTAGCGGGAGGGCGGAAGAGACCCAGTACTTC. Residues: CASRAGTSGRAEETQYF.

The chain is built from TRBV5-6 and TRBJ2-3; 7 bases line up with TRBD2. Germline loops: CDR1 SGHDT, CDR2 YYEEEE. The CDR3 consists of 15 residues. After removal of 0 bases from V and 6 bases from J, the junction contained 7 bases not matched to a gene. As DNA, the CDR3 is TGTGCCAGCAGCTTGGGGTCGGGGGGTCCCGATACGCAGTATTTT. Translation gives CASSLGSGGPDTQYF.

The chain joins TRBV6-5 to TRBJ2-7; 13 nucleotides agree with TRBD2. The V segment lost 7 bases and the J segment 6 bases; nucleotides outside the gene matches: 9. Looked up from germline, CDR1 is MNHEY and CDR2 is SVGAGI. This CDR3 comprises 15 residues. The CDR3 here is CASKQGLAGEREQYF. CDR3 DNA sequence: TGTGCCAGCAAACAAGGACTAGCGGGAGAACGCGAGCAGTACTTC.

The chain recombines TRBV5-1 with TRBJ2-4; tentatively, D is TRBD1 (5 bases). Trimming shortened V by 0 bases and J by 7 bases, and 8 bases separated the two germline ends. Per the germline V gene, CDR1 is SGHRS and CDR2 is YFSETQ. CDR3 length: 13 residues. The CDR3 DNA follows: TGCGCCAGCAGCTTGGGGCAGGGCAACATTCAGTACTTC. Amino acids: CASSLGQGNIQYF.

The chain carries TRBV6-6 and TRBJ1-5; perhaps TRBD1 as D (5 bases). The CDR3 consists of 14 residues. Germline V gene data show CDR1 as MNHNY and CDR2 as SVGAGI (reference sequence). Trimming stripped 7 bases from V and 3 bases from J, with 13 bases between. CDR3 protein: CASTNEGFNQPQHF. The CDR3 DNA reads TGTGCCAGCACCAATGAGGGGTTCAATCAGCCCCAGCATTTT.